Reported below is one TCR beta chain. Its target is not known. PCR primers comprised 60 Vbeta and 13 Jbeta primers. In the authors' workflow: Unique TCR beta chains totaled some 80 million in a later count, with approximately 11 million of them shared. Measured with immunoSEQ multiplex PCR; TCRdb has only the in-frame clones, and not every one. V, J and clone size were drawn from that table, and D and trimming were deduced from the DNA. The sample records some 120,000 clones, about four fifths being singletons. This entry belongs to a study of cytomegalovirus exposure and HLA in healthy donors. Study summary: The early release's HLA-typed donors yielded tens of millions of unique TCRs. Study findings and constraints: The listing of 150 or so TCR beta chains classed them as cytomegalovirus-associated.

The CDR3 is 15 amino acids. V was cut by 8 bases and J by 0 bases, with 11 bases left in between. The germline gives CDR1 LNHDA, CDR2 SQIVND (reference sequence). The TCR originated in a young man in good health and CMV-seronegative. The chain employs TRBV19 and TRBJ2-6; no definite D call. Sequencing was performed on PBMCs. The CDR3: CASCAAPSGANVLTF. CDR3 coding DNA: TGTGCCAGTTGCGCTGCGCCCTCTGGGGCCAACGTCCTGACTTTC.